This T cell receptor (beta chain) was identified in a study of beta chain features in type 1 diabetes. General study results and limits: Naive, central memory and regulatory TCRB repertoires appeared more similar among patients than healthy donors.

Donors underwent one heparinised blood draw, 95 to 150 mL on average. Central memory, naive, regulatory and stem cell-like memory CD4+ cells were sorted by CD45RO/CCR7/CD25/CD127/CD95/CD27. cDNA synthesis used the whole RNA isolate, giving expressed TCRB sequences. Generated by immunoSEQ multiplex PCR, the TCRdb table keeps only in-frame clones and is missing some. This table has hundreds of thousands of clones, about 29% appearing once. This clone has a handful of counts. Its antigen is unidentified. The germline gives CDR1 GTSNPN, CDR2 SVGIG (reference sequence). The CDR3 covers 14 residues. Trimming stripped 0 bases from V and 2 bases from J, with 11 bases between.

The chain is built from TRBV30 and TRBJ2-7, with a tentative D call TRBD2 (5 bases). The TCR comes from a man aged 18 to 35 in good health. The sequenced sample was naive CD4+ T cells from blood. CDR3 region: CAWSVLSGTYEQYF. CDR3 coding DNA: TGTGCCTGGAGTGTACTAAGCGGTACCTACGAGCAGTACTTC.